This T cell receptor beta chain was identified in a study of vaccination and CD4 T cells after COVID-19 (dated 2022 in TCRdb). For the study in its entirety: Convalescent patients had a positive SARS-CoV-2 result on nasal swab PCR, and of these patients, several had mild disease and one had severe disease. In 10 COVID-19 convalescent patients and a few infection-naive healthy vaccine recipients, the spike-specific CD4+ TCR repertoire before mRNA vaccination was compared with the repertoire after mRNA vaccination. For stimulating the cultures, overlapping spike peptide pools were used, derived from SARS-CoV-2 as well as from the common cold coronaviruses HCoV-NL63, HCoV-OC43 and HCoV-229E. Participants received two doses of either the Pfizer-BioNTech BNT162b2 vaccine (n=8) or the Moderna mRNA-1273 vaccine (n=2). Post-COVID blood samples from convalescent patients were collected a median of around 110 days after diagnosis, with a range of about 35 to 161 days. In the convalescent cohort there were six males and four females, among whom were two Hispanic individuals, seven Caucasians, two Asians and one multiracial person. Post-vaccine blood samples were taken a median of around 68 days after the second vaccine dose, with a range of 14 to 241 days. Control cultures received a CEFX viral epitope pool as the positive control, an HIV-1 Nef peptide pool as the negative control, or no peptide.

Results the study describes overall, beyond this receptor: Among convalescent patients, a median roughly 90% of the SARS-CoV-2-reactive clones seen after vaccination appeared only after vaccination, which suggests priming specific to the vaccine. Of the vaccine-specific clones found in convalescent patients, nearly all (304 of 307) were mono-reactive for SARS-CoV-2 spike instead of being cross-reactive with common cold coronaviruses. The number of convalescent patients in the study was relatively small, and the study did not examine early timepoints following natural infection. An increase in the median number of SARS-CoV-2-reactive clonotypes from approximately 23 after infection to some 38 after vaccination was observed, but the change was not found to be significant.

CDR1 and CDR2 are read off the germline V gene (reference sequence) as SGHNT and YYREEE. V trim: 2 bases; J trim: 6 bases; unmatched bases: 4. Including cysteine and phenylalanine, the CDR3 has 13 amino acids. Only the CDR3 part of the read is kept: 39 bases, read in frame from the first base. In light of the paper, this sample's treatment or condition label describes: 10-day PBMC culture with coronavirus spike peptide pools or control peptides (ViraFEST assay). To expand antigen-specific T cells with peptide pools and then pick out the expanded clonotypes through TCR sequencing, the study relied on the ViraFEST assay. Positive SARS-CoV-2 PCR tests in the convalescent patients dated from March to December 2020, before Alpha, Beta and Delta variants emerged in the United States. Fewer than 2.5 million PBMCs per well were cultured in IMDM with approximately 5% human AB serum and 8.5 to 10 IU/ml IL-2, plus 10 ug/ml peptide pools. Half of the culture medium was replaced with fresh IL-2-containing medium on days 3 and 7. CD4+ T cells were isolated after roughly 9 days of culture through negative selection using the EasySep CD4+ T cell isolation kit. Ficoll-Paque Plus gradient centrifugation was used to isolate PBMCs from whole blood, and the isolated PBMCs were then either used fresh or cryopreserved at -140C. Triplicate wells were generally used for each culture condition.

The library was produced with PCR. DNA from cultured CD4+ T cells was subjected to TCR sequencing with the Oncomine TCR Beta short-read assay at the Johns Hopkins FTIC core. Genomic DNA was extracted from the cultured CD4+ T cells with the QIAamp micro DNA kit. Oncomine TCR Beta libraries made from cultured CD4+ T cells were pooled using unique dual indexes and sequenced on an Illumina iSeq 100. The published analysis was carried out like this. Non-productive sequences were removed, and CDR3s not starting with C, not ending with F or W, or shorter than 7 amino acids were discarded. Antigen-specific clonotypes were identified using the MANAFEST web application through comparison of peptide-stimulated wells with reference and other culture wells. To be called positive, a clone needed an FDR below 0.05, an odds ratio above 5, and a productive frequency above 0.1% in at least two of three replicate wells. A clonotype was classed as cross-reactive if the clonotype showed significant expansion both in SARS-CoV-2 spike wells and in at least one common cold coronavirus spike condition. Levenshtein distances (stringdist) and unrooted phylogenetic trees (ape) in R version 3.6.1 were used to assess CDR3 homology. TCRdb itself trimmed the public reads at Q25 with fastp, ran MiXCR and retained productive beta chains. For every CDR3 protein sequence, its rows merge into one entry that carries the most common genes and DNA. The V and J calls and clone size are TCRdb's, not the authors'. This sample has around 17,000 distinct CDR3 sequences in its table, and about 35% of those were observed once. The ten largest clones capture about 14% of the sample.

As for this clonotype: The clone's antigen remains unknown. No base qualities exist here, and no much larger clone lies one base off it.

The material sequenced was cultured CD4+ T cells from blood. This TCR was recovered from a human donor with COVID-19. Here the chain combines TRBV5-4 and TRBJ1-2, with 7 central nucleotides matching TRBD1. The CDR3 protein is CASSLDRDHGYTF. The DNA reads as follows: TGTGCCAGCAGCTTAGACAGGGACCATGGCTACACCTTC.